This T cell receptor beta chain was identified in a study of siplizumab effects on memory and regulatory T cells. Overall study results and limits: Suppressive capability of dividing Tregs from siplizumab cultures went unverified.

Details on this clone: As yet, its antigen is unknown.

The CDR3 is made up of 15 amino acids. CDR1 SGHRS and CDR2 YFSETQ come from the germline V gene. Trimming left V 1 base short and J 2 bases short, with 13 bases between. Generated by immunoSEQ multiplex PCR, the TCRdb table keeps only in-frame clones and is missing some. Of over 50,000 clones in the sample, 83% were seen once. Sequencing was performed on memory CD4+ T cells sorted from blood. The chain links TRBV5-1 to TRBJ2-7; D possibly corresponds to TRBD2 (5 bases). This receptor was taken from a human donor in good health. The CDR3: CASSLIGDIAYEQYF. For the CDR3, the DNA is TGCGCCAGCAGCTTGATCGGGGATATAGCCTACGAGCAGTACTTC. The variable domain in full, completed from reference TRBV5-1 and TRBJ2-7, reads KAGVTQTPRYLIKTRGQQVTLSCSPISGHRSVSWYQQTPGQGLQFLFEYFSETQRNKGNFPGRFSGRQFSNSRSEMNVSTLELGDSALYLCASSLIGDIAYEQYFGPGTRLTVT.